The 31 T cell receptor beta chains presented below share a single source sample, sequenced in a study of shared clonotypes between healthy human individuals. TCRdb's copy holds only in-frame clones and misses some; the assay was immunoSEQ multiplex PCR. Counted here are around 1.6 million clones, around 98% occurring once; the ten biggest clones make up approximately 0.45%. Sequenced: naive CD4+ T cells sorted from blood. Subset described: CD45RA+ positively selected. Every receptor here comes from a man aged 30-40 years in good health.

The chain combines TRBV29-1 with TRBJ1-1; D remains ambiguous. The CDR3 loop spans 14 amino acids. Per the germline V gene, CDR1 is SQVTM and CDR2 is ANQGSEA. Trimming left V 3 bases short and J 1 base short, with 12 bases between. CDR3 loop: CSVEGRAGNTEAFF. The CDR3 DNA reads TGCAGCGTTGAGGGTAGGGCGGGGAACACTGAAGCTTTCTTT.

This chain uses TRBV19 with TRBJ2-1; TRBD1 is a possible D gene (6 bases). The CDR3 is 15 residues long. V was cut by 0 bases and J by 5 bases, with 11 bases left in between. CDR1 and CDR2 from the germline V gene are LNHDA and SQIVND (reference sequence). This CDR3 reads CASSIDPTGHNEQFF. CDR3 nucleotide sequence: TGTGCCAGTAGTATAGATCCCACAGGGCACAATGAGCAGTTCTTC. Combining the CDR3 with reference TRBV19 and TRBJ2-1 gives the whole variable domain DGGITQSPKYLFRKEGQNVTLSCEQNLNHDAMYWYRQDPGQGLRLIYYSQIVNDFQKGDIAEGYSVSREKKESFPLTVTSAQKNPTAFYLCASSIDPTGHNEQFFGPGTRLTVL.

This rearrangement joins TRBV6-1 to TRBJ1-1; D may be TRBD1 (6 bases). Between the trimmed V and J ends, which lost 6 bases and 4 bases, there was a span of 15 bases. The CDR3 has 14 residues. The germline gives CDR1 MNHNS, CDR2 SASEGT. The CDR3 loop reads CASSATGFVTEAFF. The CDR3 bases are TGTGCCAGCAGCGCCACAGGGTTTGTCACTGAAGCTTTCTTT.

This clone was seen just once. The chain has TRBV28 and TRBJ2-1; D possibly corresponds to TRBD1 (6 bases). The germline CDR1 and CDR2 sequences are MDHEN and SYDVKM. Trimming left V 6 bases short and J 4 bases short, with 28 bases between. The CDR3 is made up of 19 amino acids. Here the CDR3 reads CASSPYWGQEPIGYNEQFF. DNA for the CDR3: TGTGCCAGCAGCCCATATTGGGGGCAGGAACCTATCGGTTACAATGAGCAGTTCTTC.

This chain links TRBV5-1 with TRBJ2-1; tentatively, D is TRBD1 (6 bases). CDR3 length equals 15 residues. Germline CDR1 and CDR2: SGHRS and YFSETQ. The germline V and J ends were trimmed by 1 base and 4 bases, with 12 bases remaining between them. The CDR3 sequence: CASSLRRGEYNEQFF. The CDR3 DNA reads TGCGCCAGCAGCTTGCGCAGGGGCGAGTACAATGAGCAGTTCTTC.

V and J are TRBV7-8 and TRBJ2-7; no reliable D call. This CDR3 is 15 amino acids long. The V gene's germline CDR1 is SGHVS and CDR2 FQNEAQ. The V end was cut by 5 bases, the J end by 2 bases, with 16 bases between. The CDR3 is CASSPESLLAYEQYF. The CDR3 DNA reads as TGTGCCAGCAGCCCCGAGTCTTTGTTAGCCTACGAGCAGTACTTC.

The CDR3 nucleotides are TGTGCCAGCAGCTTCTCGGTTGGTAGTAAAGATACGCAGTATTTT. This codes for CASSFSVGSKDTQYF. The chain is built from TRBV7-3 and TRBJ2-3; D remains unclear. CDR3 size: 15 residues. Germline lookup yields CDR1 SGHTA and CDR2 FQGTGA. Trimming left V 3 bases short and J 5 bases short, with 15 bases between.

As DNA, the CDR3 is TGTGCCAGCAGTTGGAACGGCGCCACTGAAGCTTTCTTT. Protein: CASSWNGATEAFF. V and J are TRBV27 and TRBJ1-1; D unclear. The length of the CDR3 is 13 residues. V lost 4 bases and J 4 bases, leaving 10 bases between the germline ends. In germline, CDR1 is MNHEY, CDR2 SMNVEV (reference sequence).

V usage is TRBV13 and J usage is TRBJ1-1; 9 positions agree with TRBD1. From germline, CDR1 is PRHDT and CDR2 FYEKMQ (reference sequence). V shed 2 bases, J shed 1 base, and the junction held 8 bases outside the gene matches. This CDR3 has 17 amino acids. CDR3 loop: CASSLLLVGQGNTEAFF. In DNA, the CDR3 is TGTGCCAGCAGCTTATTGTTGGTGGGACAGGGGAACACTGAAGCTTTCTTT.

In the case of this clone: Other DNA sequences in this specimen translate into the identical CDR3. The chain uses TRBV5-1 and TRBJ2-5, with D uncertain. CDR3 length equals 11 residues. Germline loops: CDR1 SGHRS, CDR2 YFSETQ. V was pared by 2 bases and J by 3 bases, with 2 bases between. The CDR3 sequence: CASSLEETQYF. The CDR3 DNA reads TGCGCCAGCAGCTTAGAAGAGACCCAGTACTTC.

V gene TRBV7-3 combines with J gene TRBJ2-2, with D tentatively TRBD1 (5 bases). In germline, CDR1 is SGHTA, CDR2 FQGTGA. V lost 0 bases, J lost 6 bases, and 20 bases lay in between. CDR3 length: 18 residues. For the CDR3, the DNA is TGTGCCAGCAGCTTAACCGTTGGGGCGCCGGGTCTCGCCGGGGAGCTGTTTTTT. Its translation is CASSLTVGAPGLAGELFF.

The chain links TRBV9 to TRBJ2-1, with D hard to call. The CDR3 is 13 amino acids. The germline V and J ends were trimmed by 1 base and 5 bases, with 7 bases remaining between them. The germline V gene encodes CDR1 SGDLS and CDR2 YYNGEE. Here the CDR3 reads CASSVRPNNEQFF. The CDR3 nucleotides are TGTGCCAGCAGCGTACGCCCCAACAATGAGCAGTTCTTC.

The chain links TRBV29-1 to TRBJ2-3, with 7 bases lining up with TRBD2. The CDR3 contains 17 residues. The V gene end was trimmed by 0 bases and the J gene end by 2 bases; junction bases not matched to a gene: 11. Germline-derived CDR1 and CDR2 are SQVTM and ANQGSEA. The CDR3 reads CSVEDLGLGDHTDTQYF. The CDR3 DNA sequence: TGCAGCGTTGAAGATCTAGGACTAGGGGACCACACAGATACGCAGTATTTT.

This clone was picked up one time. The rearrangement uses TRBV6-4 and TRBJ1-1; maybe TRBD1 (5 bases). Trimming took off 6 bases at V and 1 base at J, with 9 bases between the two ends. CDR1 is MRHNA, CDR2 SNTAGT, per germline. The CDR3 runs 13 residues. DNA of the CDR3: TGTGCCAGCAGGGAGACAGCGAACACTGAAGCTTTCTTT. Its protein product is CASRETANTEAFF.

The rearrangement uses TRBV6-1 and TRBJ2-1; D gene unclear. Germline CDR1 MNHNS, CDR2 SASEGT. V shed 3 bases and J shed 1 base, with 7 bases lying between them. This CDR3 comprises 14 residues. The CDR3 loop is CASSDMVSYNEQFF. As DNA, the CDR3 is TGTGCCAGCAGTGATATGGTATCCTACAATGAGCAGTTCTTC.

In DNA, the CDR3 is TGTGCCATCAGTGAGTCTTTGGAGGGTCAGTTCTTC. Its translation: CAISESLEGQFF. The chain employs TRBV10-3 and TRBJ2-1; D perhaps matches TRBD2 (6 bases). CDR3 length equals 12 residues. Trimming left V 0 bases short and J 13 bases short, with 10 bases between. CDR1 and CDR2 (germline): ENHRY, SYGVKD.

The chain joins TRBV28 to TRBJ2-7, with D tentatively TRBD1 or TRBD2 (6 bases each). The germline gives CDR1 MDHEN, CDR2 SYDVKM. The CDR3 consists of 16 residues. Trimming pared 3 bases from V and 7 bases from J, leaving 22 bases between. The CDR3 here is CASSFDLPGAPGEQYF. The CDR3, as DNA: TGTGCCAGCAGTTTCGACCTCCCGGGGGCGCCGGGGGAGCAGTACTTC.

This clone was recorded only once. This sequence joins TRBV5-1 and TRBJ1-1, with D tentatively TRBD1 (5 bases). V was trimmed by 3 bases and J by 8 bases, leaving 11 bases between them. The CDR3 is 12 residues long. CDR1 SGHRS and CDR2 YFSETQ come from the germline V gene. The CDR3 here is CASSSQGVEAFF. CDR3 DNA: TGCGCCAGCAGCTCGCAAGGGGTCGAAGCTTTCTTT.

The chain carries TRBV5-4 and TRBJ2-7, with 8 bases aligning to TRBD2. CDR3 length: 14 residues. Germline lookup yields CDR1 SGHNT and CDR2 YYREEE (reference sequence). V shed 2 bases and J 3 bases; nucleotides not matched to a gene: 4. In DNA, the CDR3 is TGTGCCAGCAGCTTAGGGACTAGTAACTACGAGCAGTACTTC. This codes for CASSLGTSNYEQYF.

The chain recombines TRBV20-1 with TRBJ2-7, with TRBD2 identical over 10 bases. The CDR3 is made up of 11 amino acids. V lost 0 bases to trimming and J lost 13 bases; unmatched junction nucleotides: 3. Germline V lookup: CDR1 DFQATT, CDR2 SNEGSKA (reference sequence). This chain's CDR3 is CSARDLAGVYF. The CDR3 DNA reads TGCAGTGCTAGAGATCTAGCGGGAGTCTACTTC.

In its sample, this clone was seen once. The chain's CDR3 is CASSLLRGQETQYF. The CDR3, as DNA: TGCGCCAGCAGCTTGCTCAGGGGCCAAGAGACCCAGTACTTC. The chain joins TRBV5-1 to TRBJ2-5, with TRBD1 as a possible D gene (6 bases). Trimming left V 1 base short and J 1 base short, with 8 bases between. The CDR3 length is 14 residues. Germline loops: CDR1 SGHRS, CDR2 YFSETQ.

This clone was recorded once. The chain employs TRBV6-1 and TRBJ2-6; no clear D. Trimming took off 0 bases at V and 2 bases at J, with 8 bases between the two ends. Per the germline V gene, CDR1 is MNHNS and CDR2 is SASEGT. This CDR3 is built from 16 residues. The CDR3 coding sequence is TGTGCCAGCAGTGAAGCGGCCGTAGCTGGGGCCAACGTCCTGACTTTC. It specifies CASSEAAVAGANVLTF.

The chain recombines TRBV5-4 with TRBJ2-3, with 7 bases lining up with TRBD1. This CDR3 contains 15 residues. The V gene end was trimmed by 7 bases and the J gene end by 2 bases; junction bases not matched to a gene: 10. Germline-derived CDR1 and CDR2 are SGHNT and YYREEE (reference sequence). CDR3 nucleotide sequence: TGTGCCAGCGGCCGAGGGGGCGCGAACACAGATACGCAGTATTTT. This codes for CASGRGGANTDTQYF.

The count of this clone is one. The V and J genes are TRBV5-1 and TRBJ2-1; tentatively, D is TRBD1 or TRBD2 (5 bases each). The CDR3 covers 15 residues. The V end lost 0 bases, the J end lost 3 bases, and 10 bases lay between the germline ends. Per the germline V gene, CDR1 is SGHRS and CDR2 is YFSETQ. The CDR3 bases are TGCGCCAGCAGCTTGGTGATGGGGGACTACAATGAGCAGTTCTTC. Residues: CASSLVMGDYNEQFF.

This chain connects TRBV11-3 to TRBJ2-3, with D possibly matching TRBD2 (5 bases). Germline values: CDR1 SGHNT, CDR2 YENEEA. The CDR3 runs 14 residues. Trimming took 5 bases from V and 5 from J, leaving 14 bases between them. The CDR3 DNA reads as TGTGCCAGCAGCGTTAGGAGTGAGGGAGATACGCAGTATTTT. Its translation: CASSVRSEGDTQYF.

The gene calls are TRBV7-2 and TRBJ2-7; TRBD1 aligns across 11 bases. V gave up 5 bases and J gave up 3 bases; unmatched junction bases: 6. The germline V gene has CDR1 SGHTA and CDR2 FQGNSA. The CDR3 spans 15 residues. The CDR3 DNA sequence: TGTGCCAGCAGCGGACCGGGACAGGGGGGCTACGAGCAGTACTTC. It translates to CASSGPGQGGYEQYF.

The chain links TRBV6-5 to TRBJ2-3, with 7 bases aligning to TRBD2. The CDR3 runs 15 residues. Germline CDR1 reads MNHEY; CDR2 reads SVGAGI. The junction had 6 bases not matched to a gene; V was cut back by 4 bases and J by 2 bases. The CDR3 DNA follows: TGTGCCAGCAGTTCCCCTAGCGGCCCCACAGATACGCAGTATTTT. This sequence encodes CASSSPSGPTDTQYF.

As to this clone: The sample contains more than one DNA sequence encoding this CDR3. The rearrangement links TRBV6-6 to TRBJ2-1, with D unresolved. V lost 0 bases and J 0 bases, leaving 6 bases between the germline ends. The V gene's germline CDR1 is MNHNY and CDR2 SVGAGI (reference sequence). The CDR3 sequence is 15 residues long. DNA for the CDR3: TGTGCCAGCAGTTACTCCAGAAGCTCCTACAATGAGCAGTTCTTC. Protein product: CASSYSRSSYNEQFF.

This chain uses TRBV6-5 with TRBJ1-4; TRBD1 is a possible D gene (6 bases). The CDR3 extends over 14 amino acids. V was pared by 5 bases and J by 8 bases, with 15 bases between. From germline, CDR1 is MNHEY and CDR2 SVGAGI. This chain's CDR3 is CASSERGGSEKLFF. The CDR3 nucleotides read TGTGCCAGCAGTGAGAGAGGGGGTTCAGAAAAACTGTTTTTT.

This sequence joins TRBV5-4 and TRBJ1-2, with 7 bases fitting TRBD1. Germline trimming cut 4 bases from V and 7 bases from J; bases unmatched to any gene: 10. The CDR3 totals 14 residues. Germline V gene data show CDR1 as SGHNT and CDR2 as YYREEE (reference sequence). In DNA form, the CDR3 reads TGTGCCAGCAGCCCCCGGGACAGCAGCGGTGGCTACACCTTC. It encodes CASSPRDSSGGYTF.

The V gene is TRBV6-5, the J gene TRBJ1-5; TRBD1 matches 7 bases. This CDR3 is built from 15 residues. Trimming removed 3 bases from V and 6 bases from J; junction bases left unmatched: 8. The germline CDR1 and CDR2 sequences are MNHEY and SVGAGI. CDR3 bases: TGTGCCAGCAGTTATCGGCCAGGGGGGGGTCAGCCCCAGCATTTT. Protein product: CASSYRPGGGQPQHF.